This paragraph reports one T cell receptor beta chain. Its antigen remains unknown. The sample originates from a study of radiation and T cells in renal cell carcinoma. Overall study: Nephrectomy followed 15 Gy stereotactic body radiation by 4 weeks. Findings and caveats of the study: Pretreatment tumor biopsies were lacking, so baseline clonotypes are unknown. In blood, top tumor clones expanded by 2 weeks, shrinking by 4.

TCRdb's copy holds only in-frame clones and misses some; the assay was immunoSEQ multiplex PCR. The sample includes about 130,000 clones, 88% of them seen just once. Described time point: baseline pretreatment blood. Treatment reported: 15 Gy SBRT to primary tumor, nephrectomy 4 weeks later. Serial blood draws occurred at baseline and 2 and 4 weeks post-SBRT. This TCR derives from a woman in her fifties or sixties with renal cell carcinoma. The starting material was blood, obtained from a patient whose treatment included radiotherapy and nephrectomy.

The CDR3 region is CASSFPGFDTQYF. The CDR3 DNA reads TGTGCCAGCAGCTTCCCAGGGTTCGATACGCAGTATTTT. The chain links TRBV11-2 to TRBJ2-3, with TRBD1 as a possible D gene (5 bases). The germline V and J ends were trimmed by 3 bases and 6 bases, with 10 bases remaining between them. This CDR3 region has 13 residues. Germline CDR1 SGHAT, CDR2 FQNNGV.